These T cell receptor beta chains were read from a single sample in a study of beta chain features in type 1 diabetes. Generated by immunoSEQ multiplex PCR, the TCRdb table keeps only in-frame clones and is missing some. The profile covers hundreds of thousands of clones, with around 15% appearing a single time and 0.07% to 0.095% taken by the ten largest. Material: naive CD4+ T cells from blood. The receptors shown here come from a man between 18 and 29 years old in good health. CDR3s include the opening cysteine and the closing phenylalanine or tryptophan. D genes are given only for firm matches. Clone size is stated in some rows and not others, as once, few, many or a class when expanded.

abundance: few
v_gene: TRBV20-1
d_gene: NA
j_gene: TRBJ2-3
CDR3aa: CSAHGQPQYF
CDR3nt: TGCAGTGCCCATGGACAGCCGCAGTATTTT

abundance: NA
v_gene: TRBV10-3
d_gene: NA
j_gene: TRBJ2-5
CDR3aa: CAISDYRAGETQYF
CDR3nt: TGTGCCATCAGTGATTACAGGGCCGGAGAGACCCAGTACTTC

abundance: few
v_gene: TRBV19
d_gene: TRBD2
j_gene: TRBJ2-5
CDR3aa: CASSPLARETQYF
CDR3nt: TGTGCCAGTAGTCCACTAGCGAGAGAGACCCAGTACTTC

abundance: few
v_gene: TRBV28
d_gene: TRBD1
j_gene: TRBJ2-7
CDR3aa: CASSLDRRSYEQYF
CDR3nt: TGTGCCAGCAGCCTGGACAGGAGGTCCTACGAGCAGTACTTC

abundance: few
v_gene: TRBV28
d_gene: NA
j_gene: TRBJ1-2
CDR3aa: CASSLMHPYGYTF
CDR3nt: TGTGCCAGCAGTTTAATGCATCCCTATGGCTACACCTTC

abundance: NA
v_gene: TRBV4-1
d_gene: NA
j_gene: TRBJ2-5
CDR3aa: CASSQEWGGKTQYF
CDR3nt: TGCGCCAGCAGCCAAGAATGGGGCGGAAAGACCCAGTACTTC

abundance: NA
v_gene: TRBV25-1
d_gene: NA
j_gene: TRBJ1-2
CDR3aa: CASSDFRVGYGYTF
CDR3nt: TGTGCCAGCAGTGATTTTAGGGTTGGATATGGCTACACCTTC

abundance: NA
v_gene: TRBV9
d_gene: TRBD2
j_gene: TRBJ2-7
CDR3aa: CASSPAGLLAGAGYEQYF
CDR3nt: TGTGCCAGCAGTCCAGCCGGCTTACTAGCGGGGGCTGGCTACGAGCAGTACTTC

abundance: few
v_gene: TRBV21-1
d_gene: NA
j_gene: TRBJ2-1
CDR3aa: CASSKLGTGQQFF
CDR3nt: TGTGCCAGCAGCAAACTTGGGACAGGGCAGCAGTTCTTC

abundance: NA
v_gene: TRBV7-9
d_gene: NA
j_gene: TRBJ2-3
CDR3aa: CASSLGYAASTDTQYF
CDR3nt: TGTGCCAGCAGCTTAGGGTACGCGGCCAGCACAGATACGCAGTATTTT

abundance: few
v_gene: TRBV25-1
d_gene: TRBD1
j_gene: TRBJ2-7
CDR3aa: CASSALPGQGSYEQYF
CDR3nt: TGTGCCAGCAGTGCCTTACCGGGACAGGGCTCCTACGAGCAGTACTTC

abundance: few
v_gene: TRBV7-2
d_gene: TRBD1
j_gene: TRBJ2-7
CDR3aa: CASSLAEQGFSAYF
CDR3nt: TGTGCCAGCAGCTTAGCTGAACAGGGGTTTTCGGCGTACTTC

abundance: NA
v_gene: TRBV25-1
d_gene: TRBD2
j_gene: TRBJ2-2
CDR3aa: CASTMGLAGDKELFF
CDR3nt: TGTGCCAGCACCATGGGACTAGCGGGAGATAAGGAGCTGTTTTTT

abundance: few
v_gene: TRBV7-8
d_gene: TRBD1
j_gene: TRBJ1-5
CDR3aa: CASSDTDRVWNSNQPQHF
CDR3nt: TGTGCCAGCAGCGATACGGACAGGGTGTGGAATAGCAATCAGCCCCAGCATTTT

abundance: few
v_gene: TRBV7-9
d_gene: NA
j_gene: TRBJ1-3
CDR3aa: CASSLDTPTIYF
CDR3nt: TGTGCCAGCAGCTTGGACACCCCCACCATATATTTT

abundance: few
v_gene: TRBV4-1
d_gene: NA
j_gene: TRBJ2-5
CDR3aa: CASSPPTGKPKTQYF
CDR3nt: TGCGCCAGCAGCCCACCAACAGGGAAGCCCAAGACCCAGTACTTC

abundance: few
v_gene: TRBV11-2
d_gene: NA
j_gene: TRBJ1-5
CDR3aa: CASSLSLDQPQHF
CDR3nt: TGTGCCAGCAGCTTAAGTCTCGATCAGCCCCAGCATTTT

abundance: NA
v_gene: TRBV7-9
d_gene: NA
j_gene: TRBJ1-2
CDR3aa: CASSFRRGGGYTF
CDR3nt: TGTGCCAGCAGCTTTAGACGAGGAGGGGGCTACACCTTC

abundance: few
v_gene: TRBV18
d_gene: NA
j_gene: TRBJ2-5
CDR3aa: CASSPMVGQETQYF
CDR3nt: TGTGCCAGCTCACCAATGGTTGGGCAAGAGACCCAGTACTTC

abundance: few
v_gene: TRBV12-5
d_gene: TRBD2
j_gene: TRBJ2-2
CDR3aa: CASAIALAGNTGELFF
CDR3nt: TGTGCTAGTGCTATTGCATTAGCGGGGAACACCGGGGAGCTGTTTTTT

abundance: NA
v_gene: TRBV27
d_gene: NA
j_gene: TRBJ1-3
CDR3aa: CASSLRFAGNTIYF
CDR3nt: TGTGCCAGCAGTTTGCGGTTCGCTGGAAACACCATATATTTT

abundance: few
v_gene: TRBV6-6
d_gene: NA
j_gene: TRBJ2-7
CDR3aa: CASSPGGYEQYF
CDR3nt: TGTGCCAGCAGTCCTGGGGGGTACGAGCAGTACTTC

abundance: few
v_gene: TRBV19
d_gene: NA
j_gene: TRBJ2-5
CDR3aa: CASSIPQGQETQYF
CDR3nt: TGTGCCAGTAGTATCCCACAGGGCCAAGAGACCCAGTACTTC

abundance: NA
v_gene: TRBV27
d_gene: TRBD2
j_gene: TRBJ2-1
CDR3aa: CASSFLGGGYNEQFF
CDR3nt: TGTGCCAGCAGTTTTCTGGGCGGGGGCTACAATGAGCAGTTCTTC

abundance: NA
v_gene: TRBV18
d_gene: TRBD1
j_gene: TRBJ2-1
CDR3aa: CASSPDRVYNEQFF
CDR3nt: TGTGCCAGCTCACCGGACAGGGTATACAATGAGCAGTTCTTC

abundance: NA
v_gene: TRBV6-6
d_gene: NA
j_gene: TRBJ2-7
CDR3aa: CASSYTLQSYEQYF
CDR3nt: TGTGCCAGCAGTTATACCCTCCAGAGCTACGAGCAGTACTTC

abundance: NA
v_gene: TRBV15
d_gene: NA
j_gene: TRBJ2-4
CDR3aa: CATSRDAQAPSGAKNIQYF
CDR3nt: TGTGCCACCAGCAGAGATGCCCAGGCTCCCTCTGGAGCCAAAAACATTCAGTACTTC

abundance: few
v_gene: TRBV13
d_gene: NA
j_gene: TRBJ2-6
CDR3aa: CASSQQYLSGANVLTF
CDR3nt: TGTGCCAGCAGCCAACAGTACCTCTCTGGGGCCAACGTCCTGACTTTC

abundance: few
v_gene: TRBV27
d_gene: NA
j_gene: TRBJ2-1
CDR3aa: CASRSLGGLYNEQFF
CDR3nt: TGTGCCAGCAGATCACTAGGAGGGCTATACAATGAGCAGTTCTTC

abundance: NA
v_gene: TRBV4-2
d_gene: NA
j_gene: TRBJ2-2
CDR3aa: CASSQNGELFF
CDR3nt: TGTGCCAGCAGCCAAAACGGGGAGCTGTTTTTT

abundance: NA
v_gene: TRBV18
d_gene: NA
j_gene: TRBJ1-1
CDR3aa: CASSPPPGYGAFF
CDR3nt: TGTGCCAGCTCACCACCTCCGGGATACGGGGCTTTCTTT

abundance: once
v_gene: TRBV6-6
d_gene: NA
j_gene: TRBJ1-2
CDR3aa: CASSYSTGGNSYGYTF
CDR3nt: TGTGCCAGCAGTTACTCGACCGGGGGTAATAGCTATGGCTACACCTTC

abundance: NA
v_gene: TRBV29-1
d_gene: TRBD2
j_gene: TRBJ2-2
CDR3aa: CSVGRAGEGELFF
CDR3nt: TGCAGCGTTGGAAGAGCGGGAGAAGGGGAGCTGTTTTTT

abundance: few
v_gene: TRBV29-1
d_gene: NA
j_gene: TRBJ1-1
CDR3aa: CSVGWGDEAFF
CDR3nt: TGCAGCGTTGGATGGGGAGATGAAGCTTTCTTT

abundance: few
v_gene: TRBV29-1
d_gene: NA
j_gene: TRBJ1-1
CDR3aa: CSVGGRLMNTEAFF
CDR3nt: TGCAGCGTTGGGGGGAGACTTATGAACACTGAAGCTTTCTTT

abundance: few
v_gene: TRBV28
d_gene: NA
j_gene: TRBJ2-5
CDR3aa: CASSPLGTAEETQYF
CDR3nt: TGTGCCAGCAGTCCCCTCGGGACGGCCGAAGAGACCCAGTACTTC

abundance: NA
v_gene: TRBV6-1
d_gene: TRBD1
j_gene: TRBJ2-7
CDR3aa: CASSEGQGLPQYF
CDR3nt: TGTGCCAGCAGTGAGGGACAGGGACTACCGCAGTACTTC

abundance: few
v_gene: TRBV28
d_gene: TRBD1
j_gene: TRBJ1-6
CDR3aa: CASRPRDREILPLHF
CDR3nt: TGTGCCAGCAGACCGAGGGACAGGGAGATTTTACCCCTCCACTTT

abundance: NA
v_gene: TRBV28
d_gene: NA
j_gene: TRBJ2-1
CDR3aa: CASTKNNEQFF
CDR3nt: TGTGCCAGCACTAAAAACAATGAGCAGTTCTTC

abundance: few
v_gene: TRBV28
d_gene: TRBD1
j_gene: TRBJ1-5
CDR3aa: CASSAGTGSGQPQHF
CDR3nt: TGTGCCAGCAGTGCGGGGACAGGGAGCGGTCAGCCCCAGCATTTT

abundance: NA
v_gene: TRBV14
d_gene: NA
j_gene: TRBJ1-2
CDR3aa: CASSRTLDTYGYTF
CDR3nt: TGTGCCAGCAGCCGAACCTTAGACACTTATGGCTACACCTTC

abundance: few
v_gene: TRBV7-2
d_gene: NA
j_gene: TRBJ2-2
CDR3aa: CASRGWGELFF
CDR3nt: TGTGCCAGCAGGGGCTGGGGGGAGCTGTTTTTT

abundance: NA
v_gene: TRBV29-1
d_gene: NA
j_gene: TRBJ2-3
CDR3aa: CSVLLDLSTDTQYF
CDR3nt: TGCAGCGTTTTATTGGACTTGAGCACAGATACGCAGTATTTT

abundance: few
v_gene: TRBV19
d_gene: TRBD1
j_gene: TRBJ1-1
CDR3aa: CASTRARQGEMEAFF
CDR3nt: TGTGCCAGTACCCGGGCGAGACAGGGGGAAATGGAAGCTTTCTTT

abundance: few
v_gene: TRBV29-1
d_gene: NA
j_gene: TRBJ1-1
CDR3aa: CSVDRAIMNTEAFF
CDR3nt: TGCAGCGTTGACAGGGCGATTATGAACACTGAAGCTTTCTTT